This TCR beta chain was documented in a study of preoperative IRX-2 immunotherapy in early breast cancer. As to treatment: preoperative locoregional IRX-2 cytokine immunotherapy. Assay used: immunoSEQ multiplex PCR; TCRdb lists only in-frame clones, some missing. The table includes about 29,000 clones, around 89% detected once. This clonotype was obtained from a human donor with breast cancer. The specimen was collected from a patient treated with IRX-2 immunotherapy.

The CDR3: CATSTSGSYEQYF. DNA of the CDR3: TGTGCCACTTCGACTAGCGGGAGTTACGAGCAGTACTTC. This chain links TRBV6-6 with TRBJ2-7, with 12 bases fitting TRBD2. V lost 10 bases to trimming and J lost 4 bases; unmatched junction nucleotides: 5. The CDR3 covers 13 residues. The V gene's germline CDR1 is MNHNY and CDR2 SVGAGI (reference sequence).